This T cell receptor (beta chain) is drawn from a study of PD-1 blockade in classical Hodgkin lymphoma. Study results and caveats: When nivolumab was started under 1 year after ASCT, patients were excluded. CD4+ TCR diversity, unlike CD8+, rose significantly by C4D1. Diminished baseline TCR diversity has been reported in newly diagnosed patients relative to healthy donors.

The ends were cut back, 4 bases at V and 2 bases at J, with 6 bases in the middle. The CDR3 length is 13 residues. Germline lookup yields CDR1 WNHNN and CDR2 SYGVQD (reference sequence). Here immunoSEQ multiplex PCR was the method, and the copy in TCRdb shows in-frame clones only, minus some. The sample gives about 97,000 clones, roughly 83% of which show up once; less than 15% is in the top ten. Brentuximab vedotin exposure varied among the patients, all of whom had relapsed after autologous stem cell transplantation. With respect to this clone: The antigen is unknown.

V and J are TRBV10-1 and TRBJ1-5; possibly TRBD1 for D (6 bases). The source is a human donor with classical Hodgkin lymphoma. Here the sequenced sample was peripheral blood mononuclear cells (PBMCs), taken at baseline. The CDR3 sequence is CASSAGGNQPQHF. Here the CDR3 DNA reads TGCGCCAGCAGTGCAGGGGGCAATCAGCCCCAGCATTTT.